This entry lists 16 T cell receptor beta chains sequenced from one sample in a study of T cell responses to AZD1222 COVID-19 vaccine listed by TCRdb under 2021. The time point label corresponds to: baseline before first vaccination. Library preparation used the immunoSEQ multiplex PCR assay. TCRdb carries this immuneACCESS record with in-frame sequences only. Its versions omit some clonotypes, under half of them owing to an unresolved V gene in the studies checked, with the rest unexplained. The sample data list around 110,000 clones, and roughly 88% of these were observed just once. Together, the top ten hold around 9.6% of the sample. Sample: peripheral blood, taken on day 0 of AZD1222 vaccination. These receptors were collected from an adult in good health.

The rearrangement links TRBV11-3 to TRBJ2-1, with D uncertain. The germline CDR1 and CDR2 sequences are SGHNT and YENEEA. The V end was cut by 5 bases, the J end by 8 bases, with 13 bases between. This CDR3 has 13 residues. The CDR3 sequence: CASSRREEDEQFF. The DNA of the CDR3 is TGTGCCAGCAGCCGACGCGAAGAGGATGAGCAGTTCTTC.

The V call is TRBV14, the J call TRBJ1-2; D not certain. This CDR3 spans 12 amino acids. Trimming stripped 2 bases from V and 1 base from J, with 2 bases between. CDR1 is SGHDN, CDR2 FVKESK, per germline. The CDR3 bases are TGTGCCAGCAGCCAACATAACTATGGCTACACCTTC. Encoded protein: CASSQHNYGYTF.

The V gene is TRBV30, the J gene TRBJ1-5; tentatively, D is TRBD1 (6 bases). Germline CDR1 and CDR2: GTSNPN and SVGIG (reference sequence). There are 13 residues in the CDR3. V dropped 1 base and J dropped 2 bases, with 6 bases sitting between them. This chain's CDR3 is CAWSEGGNQPQHF. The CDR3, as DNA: TGTGCCTGGAGTGAGGGGGGCAATCAGCCCCAGCATTTT.

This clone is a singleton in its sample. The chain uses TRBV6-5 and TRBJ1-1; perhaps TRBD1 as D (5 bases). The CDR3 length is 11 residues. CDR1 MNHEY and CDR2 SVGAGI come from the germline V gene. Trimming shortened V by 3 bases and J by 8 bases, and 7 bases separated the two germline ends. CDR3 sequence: CASSYWGEAFF. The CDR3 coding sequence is TGTGCCAGCAGTTATTGGGGGGAAGCTTTCTTT.

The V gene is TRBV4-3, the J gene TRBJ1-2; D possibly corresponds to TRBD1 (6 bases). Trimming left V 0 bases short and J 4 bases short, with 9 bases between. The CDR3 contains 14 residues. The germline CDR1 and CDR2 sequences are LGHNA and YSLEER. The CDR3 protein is CASSQDRQVYGYTF. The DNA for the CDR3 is TGCGCCAGCAGCCAAGATAGACAGGTCTATGGCTACACCTTC.

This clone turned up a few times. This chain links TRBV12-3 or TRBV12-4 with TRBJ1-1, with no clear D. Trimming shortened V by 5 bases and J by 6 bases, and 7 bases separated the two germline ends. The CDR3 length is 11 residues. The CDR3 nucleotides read TGTGCCAGCAGTATAATGGCTGAAGCTTTCTTT. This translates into CASSIMAEAFF.

CDR3 coding DNA: TGCGCCAGCAGGAGGGCACCGTCCGAAGCTAACTATGGCTACACCTTC. It specifies CASRRAPSEANYGYTF. The chain is built from TRBV5-1 and TRBJ1-2; D unresolved. Trimming shortened V by 5 bases and J by 0 bases, and 17 bases separated the two germline ends. The CDR3 runs to 16 residues. Germline-derived CDR1 and CDR2 are SGHRS and YFSETQ.

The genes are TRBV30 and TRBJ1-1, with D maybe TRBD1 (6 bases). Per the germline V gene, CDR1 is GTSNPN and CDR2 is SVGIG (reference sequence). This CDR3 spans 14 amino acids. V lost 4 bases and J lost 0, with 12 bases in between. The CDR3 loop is CAWTTGALNTEAFF. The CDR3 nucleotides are TGTGCCTGGACAACGGGGGCTCTGAACACTGAAGCTTTCTTT.

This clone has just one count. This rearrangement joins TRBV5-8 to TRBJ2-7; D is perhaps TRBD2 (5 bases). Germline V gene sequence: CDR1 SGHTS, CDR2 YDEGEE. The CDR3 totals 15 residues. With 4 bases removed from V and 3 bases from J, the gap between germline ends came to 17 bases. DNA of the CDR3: TGTGCCAGCAGCCCCCGGACTCGGTCGGACTACGAGCAGTACTTC. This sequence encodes CASSPRTRSDYEQYF. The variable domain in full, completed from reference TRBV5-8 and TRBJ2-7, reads EAGVTQSPTHLIKTRGQQATLRCSPISGHTSVYWYQQALGLGLQFLLWYDEGEERNRGNFPPRFSGRQFPNYSSELNVNALELEDSALYLCASSPRTRSDYEQYFGPGTRLTVT.

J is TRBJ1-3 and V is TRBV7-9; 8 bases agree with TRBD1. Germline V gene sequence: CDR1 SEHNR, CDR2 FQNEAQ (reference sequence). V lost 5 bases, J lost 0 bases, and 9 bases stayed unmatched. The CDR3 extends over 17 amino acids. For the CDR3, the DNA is TGTGCCAGCAGCCTCTTTAACGACAGGGGCTCTGGAAACACCATATATTTT. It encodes CASSLFNDRGSGNTIYF.

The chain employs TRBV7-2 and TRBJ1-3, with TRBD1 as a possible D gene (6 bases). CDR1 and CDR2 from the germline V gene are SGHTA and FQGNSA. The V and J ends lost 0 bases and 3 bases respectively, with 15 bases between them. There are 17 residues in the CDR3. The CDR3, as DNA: TGTGCCAGCAGCTTAGCGCAGTTAAGGGGGAGTGGAAACACCATATATTTT. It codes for CASSLAQLRGSGNTIYF.

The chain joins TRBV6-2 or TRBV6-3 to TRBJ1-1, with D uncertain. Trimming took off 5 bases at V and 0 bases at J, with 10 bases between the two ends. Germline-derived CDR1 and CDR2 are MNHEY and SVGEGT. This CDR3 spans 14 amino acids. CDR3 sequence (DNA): TGTGCCAGCAGTCCCCCTGCGGTGAACACTGAAGCTTTCTTT. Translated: CASSPPAVNTEAFF.

CDR3 sequence (DNA): TGTGCCACCAAAGGAGGGGCAGGGCCCAATGAGCAGTTCTTC. It codes for CATKGGAGPNEQFF. V usage is TRBV10-3 and J usage is TRBJ2-1; possibly TRBD2 for D (6 bases). This CDR3 spans 14 amino acids. Germline V lookup: CDR1 ENHRY, CDR2 SYGVKD. Trimming took 10 bases from V and 6 from J, leaving 19 bases between them.

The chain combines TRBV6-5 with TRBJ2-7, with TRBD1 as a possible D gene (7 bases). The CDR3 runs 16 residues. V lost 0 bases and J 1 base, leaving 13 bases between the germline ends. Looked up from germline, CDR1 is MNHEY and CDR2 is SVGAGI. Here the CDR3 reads CASSYSGQGGSYEQYF. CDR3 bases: TGTGCCAGCAGTTACTCGGGCCAGGGGGGTTCCTACGAGCAGTACTTC.

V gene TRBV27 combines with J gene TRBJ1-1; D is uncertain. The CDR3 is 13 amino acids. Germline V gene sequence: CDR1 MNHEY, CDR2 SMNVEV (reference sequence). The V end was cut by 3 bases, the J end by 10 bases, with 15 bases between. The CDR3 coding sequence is TGTGCCAGCAGTTTTTCTGGGCGGCAGGTAGCTTTCTTT. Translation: CASSFSGRQVAFF.

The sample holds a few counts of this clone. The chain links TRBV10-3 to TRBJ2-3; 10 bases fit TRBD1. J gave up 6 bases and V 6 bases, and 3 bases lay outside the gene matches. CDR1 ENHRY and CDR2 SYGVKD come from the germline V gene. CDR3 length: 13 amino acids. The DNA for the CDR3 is TGTGCCATCAGGGGGACAGGGGCCGATACGCAGTATTTT. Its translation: CAIRGTGADTQYF.